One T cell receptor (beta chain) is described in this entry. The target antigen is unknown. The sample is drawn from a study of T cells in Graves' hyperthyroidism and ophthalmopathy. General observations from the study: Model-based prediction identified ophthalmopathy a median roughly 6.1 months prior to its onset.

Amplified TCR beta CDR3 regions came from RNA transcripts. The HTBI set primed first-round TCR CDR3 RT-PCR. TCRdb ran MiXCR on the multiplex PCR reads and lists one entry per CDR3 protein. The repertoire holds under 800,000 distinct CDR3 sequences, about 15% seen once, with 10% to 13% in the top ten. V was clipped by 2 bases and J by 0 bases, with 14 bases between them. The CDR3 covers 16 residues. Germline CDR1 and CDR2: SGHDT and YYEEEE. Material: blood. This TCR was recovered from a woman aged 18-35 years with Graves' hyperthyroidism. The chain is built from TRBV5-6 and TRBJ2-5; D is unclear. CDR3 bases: TGTGCCAGCAGCTTCGTCCCCGGACGGTACCAAGAGACCCAGTACTTC. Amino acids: CASSFVPGRYQETQYF.